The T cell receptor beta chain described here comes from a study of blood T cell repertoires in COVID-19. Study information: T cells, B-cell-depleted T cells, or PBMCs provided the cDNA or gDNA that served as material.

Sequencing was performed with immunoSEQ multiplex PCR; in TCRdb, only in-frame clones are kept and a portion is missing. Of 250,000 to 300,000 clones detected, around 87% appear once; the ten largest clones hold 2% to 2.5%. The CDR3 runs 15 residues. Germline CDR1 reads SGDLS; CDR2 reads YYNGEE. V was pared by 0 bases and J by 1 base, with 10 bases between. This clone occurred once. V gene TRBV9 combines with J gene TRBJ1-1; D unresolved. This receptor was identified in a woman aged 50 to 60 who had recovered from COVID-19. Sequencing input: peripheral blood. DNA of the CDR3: TGTGCCAGCAGCGTAGTCTCGTGGGCGAACACTGAAGCTTTCTTT. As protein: CASSVVSWANTEAFF. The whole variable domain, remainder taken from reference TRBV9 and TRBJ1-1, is DSGVTQTPKHLITATGQRVTLRCSPRSGDLSVYWYQQSLDQGLQFLIQYYNGEERAKGNILERFSAQQFPDLHSELNLSSLELGDSALYFCASSVVSWANTEAFFGQGTRLTVV.